The present TCR beta chain was sequenced within a study of cytomegalovirus exposure and HLA in healthy donors. For the study at large: Early on, a data release was issued that held 85 million to 95 million unique TCRs from HLA-typed donors. Study outcomes and limitations: TCR beta V- and J-gene trimming, according to a later analysis, was linked to a missense DCLRE1C variant. In vitro confirmation showed a few CMV-associated chains to be CMV antigen specific.

Comments on this clone: Its antigen is not known.

Primers included in the PCR were 60 Vbeta and 13 Jbeta primers. Only in-frame clones appear in the TCRdb table, and some are missing; sequencing was by immunoSEQ multiplex PCR. Of 130,000 to 150,000 clones listed, around 79% are singletons. The TCR was taken from a woman aged 30 to 39 in good health and CMV-seronegative. The sample taken for sequencing was PBMCs.

The CDR3 sequence: CASSLVGGSGNTIYF. As DNA, the CDR3 is TGTGCCAGCAGCTTGGTAGGGGGCTCTGGAAACACCATATATTTT. J is TRBJ1-3 and V is TRBV5-6; a weak D match, TRBD1 (6 bases). The germline V gene has CDR1 SGHDT and CDR2 YYEEEE. V was cut by 0 bases and J by 0 bases, with 7 bases left in between. CDR3 length: 15 amino acids. Filled out from reference TRBV5-6 and TRBJ1-3, the complete variable domain reads DAGVTQSPTHLIKTRGQQVTLRCSPKSGHDTVSWYQQALGQGPQFIFQYYEEEERQRGNFPDRFSGHQFPNYSSELNVNALLLGDSALYLCASSLVGGSGNTIYFGEGSWLTVV.